This entry concerns a single T cell receptor (beta chain). Its antigen is unknown. Base-call qualities are not available, and no considerably larger clone is one nucleotide away. The sample comes from a study of cytomegalovirus exposure and HLA in healthy donors (dated by TCRdb to the late 2010s). About the study as a whole: An earlier analysis of 587 of the donors reported about 250 Gb of sequence data and around 110 million unique TCR beta sequences from about 200 million T cells. Rather than using new phenotypic data, the later analysis identified candidate immune exposures from TCR beta sequences and from how often those sequences occurred across donors. To predict cytomegalovirus infection status, the study brought together high-throughput TCR immunosequencing, statistical association of individual TCRs with disease status, and machine learning. Both class I and class II loci were covered by HLA typing, at four-digit resolution. In a later genetic analysis, genome-wide SNP genotypes for about three fifths of the roughly 670 donors were used, and that subset was treated as a discovery cohort. The study was designed to test whether signatures of past pathogen exposure could be identified by cataloging public T cell receptors. In addition to the first cohort of 666 subjects, a separate validation cohort of 120 different subjects was used. About 280 gigabases of sequencing data and approximately 85 million unique TCR sequences were included in an early release covering roughly 600 HLA-typed donors. All discovery cohort repertoires had been generated using a single sequencing platform. Donor age, sex, ethnicity and CMV serostatus were collected together with the repertoire data. The study profiled the T cell repertoires of under 850 subjects by immunosequencing and related them to cytomegalovirus serostatus. Typing coverage differed by locus: A, B, C, DRB1 and DQB1 were typed in roughly 620-630 donors, DQA1 in about 510, DPA1 in 600 to 610, and DPB1 in about 450. Across about 370 genotyped donors of the cohort, an average of about 200,000 unique TCR beta nucleotide sequences per donor were sequenced, and roughly 20% of those sequences were non-productive. A later analysis re-analyzed previously published TCR beta repertoires from 666 donors and added high-resolution HLA genotyping to study TCR occurrence patterns. A handful of DR-DQ haplotypes were treated as single units for association and clustering because of strong linkage in the cohort. To decide whether each TCR beta V gene segment behaved as functional or pseudogenic, an earlier analysis of 587 of the donors relied on high-throughput TCR beta sequencing. The genetic ancestry cluster associated with self-reported Caucasian donors included 81% of the roughly 360 genotyped donors. Study-wide conclusions, independent of this receptor: Compared with the roughly 600-donor mean, donors in an Asian-associated ancestry cluster had fewer N-insertions in productive TCRs, according to a later genetic analysis. An earlier analysis of some 560 of the donors showed that most TCR beta V segments appeared in productive rearrangements either about 87% or about 30% of the time, which broadly matched IMGT annotations. CMV serostatus was the only immune exposure information available for the cohort. It was suggested by the authors that the approach could potentially be generalized to other disease states and immunological phenotypes. A later analysis reported that several top co-occurrence clusters appeared linked to parvovirus B19, influenza, CMV and Epstein-Barr virus. In vitro tests confirmed that a few of the cytomegalovirus-associated TCR beta chains recognize cytomegalovirus antigens. A group of highly shared sequence variants was considered likely to be a technical artifact of the sequencing pipeline. A further reported finding was that TCR beta sequences accurately predicted the HLA-A and HLA-B alleles for most subjects in the first cohort. Only TCR beta chains were sequenced in this cohort, and the absence of alpha or paired-chain data limited detectable features. Assigning TCR associations to individual alleles was difficult when HLA alleles, especially DR and DQ, strongly co-occurred. In a later analysis, HLA-associated TCR beta chains showed more clonal expansion and lower generation probabilities than non-associated chains that were equally common. Cytomegalovirus status was reported to be diagnosed by the classifier with high specificity and sensitivity in both the original and validation cohorts. The earlier analysis of approximately 560 of the donors excluded some 15 rarely observed V segments, including chromosome 9 orphons, because counts were too low. Most CMV-associated TCR beta chains appeared to be HLA-restricted in a later analysis, and the HLA associations seemed to be driven largely by CMV exposure. The 87-base-pair reads could not distinguish some IMGT-functional V segments, including TRBV6-2 and TRBV6-3, so those segments were excluded. The study gave a list of more than 150 TCR beta chains associated with cytomegalovirus. Linkage disequilibrium might explain the correlated functional status among segregating V segments, but an unknown experimental factor could not be excluded. Presence/absence analyses assumed roughly uniform sequencing depth across donors, an assumption that may not hold. Because HLA typing was missing for some donors at each locus, association tests included only the typed subset. In a later analysis, the rate of TCR association differed among HLA loci, with DRB1 alleles having the most associated TCRs and HLA-C alleles having the fewest. Most TCR sequences were observed very rarely across donors, whereas some public TCRs were present in many individuals. Specific HLA alleles were associated with 15,000 to 20,000 TCR beta sequences at a false discovery rate of 0.05 in a later analysis. A later genetic analysis associated a missense DCLRE1C variant with V-gene and J-gene trimming of TCR beta chains, and an independent cohort replicated the association.

The library was built by means of the immunoSEQ multiplex PCR assay. For the multiplex PCR, a mixture combining 60 forward primers for TCR Vbeta segments and 13 reverse primers for TCR Jbeta segments was used. The CDR3 region of rearranged TCR beta genes was amplified from genomic DNA by a multiplex PCR assay. The Illumina HiSeq System was used to sequence the amplified TCR beta libraries as 87-base-pair reads. The authors processed their data as follows. A later analysis tallied 75 million to 85 million unique TCR beta chains across the roughly 610 repertoires, and approximately 9.9 million of those chains were shared by two or more donors. Raw reads were error-corrected and collapsed into unique sequences by a nearest-neighbor algorithm in which closely related sequences were merged to remove PCR and sequencing errors. To assign V, D and J gene segments, CDR3 sequences were aligned to IMGT reference sequences. For a sequence to be retained, at least a six-nucleotide match to both a V gene segment and a J gene segment was required. Rearrangements were called productive when the CDR3 lacked stop codons and stayed in frame with V and J; all others were non-productive. CDR3 was defined according to IMGT convention as the region running from the second conserved V-encoded cysteine to the conserved J-encoded phenylalanine. In an earlier analysis of roughly 610 of the donors, sequences lacking an unambiguous match to a single V gene segment were excluded. In an earlier analysis of approximately 590 of the donors, a V segment was called functional when productive rearrangements were above 56.7%, and segregating when the standard deviation between donors exceeded 5%. A statistical classification framework was built for diagnosing cytomegalovirus status from the catalog of TCR beta chain sequences. V and J gene assignment, in a later analysis, came from comparing TCR nucleotide sequences with IMGT/GENE-DB human TR gene sequences. Using the TCRdist pipeline, a later analysis assigned CDR3 sequences along with most-parsimonious VDJ recombination scenarios. In a later analysis, every TCR beta chain was defined by the combination of its CDR3 amino acid sequence and its V-gene family, and reads without a unique V-gene family were dropped. In a later analysis, 550 to 650 highly shared, low-generation-probability nucleotide sequences were removed to address suspected cross-contamination and a sequencing artifact. For each public chain, a later analysis derived a clonal expansion index from normalized ranks of inferred template counts within each repertoire. In a later analysis, generation probabilities were computed with a VDJ recombination model fitted to out-of-frame rearrangements, and the resulting probabilities were checked against IGoR. A later analysis scored TCR-TCR, TCR-HLA and TCR-CMV co-occurrence with hypergeometric tests, applying a repertoire-size bias correction to TCR pairs. A later analysis estimated false discovery rates by permuting HLA or CMV assignments 20 times. A later analysis grouped co-occurring TCRs with DBSCAN, adding TCRdist sequence similarity when clustering within HLA-allele-positive subsets. Co-occurrence clustering excluded repertoires with fewer than 30,000 or more than 120,000 public chains, plus five with anomalous nucleotide sharing. TCRdb's version of the immuneACCESS table is confined to in-frame rearrangements and falls short of the full clone set. An unresolved V gene accounts for under half of the shortfall where checked; the remainder is of unknown origin. V and J calls and clone size follow that table, whereas D and trimming were derived from the DNA. The table for this sample lists about 130,000 clones; 70% to 85% of them were counted only once. Of the sample, around 6.3% falls within the top ten clones.

Trimming accounts for 5 bases at V and 0 bases at J, while the number of junction bases matched to no gene is 13. The CDR3 runs 18 residues from the cysteine to the phenylalanine. The entry retains the CDR3 DNA only, 54 bases that are in frame from base 1. CDR1 and CDR2 were assigned from the germline V gene as SNHLY and FYNNEI. The cohort comprised approximately 700 healthy bone marrow donors. All cohort members were sampled while nominally healthy, although unrecorded immune exposures were likely present. The donor was CMV seropositive and belonged to the group of more than 250 seropositive cohort members. Each donor provided a peripheral blood sample, and peripheral blood mononuclear cells were used for TCR beta sequencing. The Qiagen DNeasy Blood Extraction Kit was used to extract genomic DNA from the blood cell samples.

The chain couples TRBV2 to TRBJ2-1, and 7 bases in between align with TRBD1. The sequence was collected from a man between 35 and 55 years old in good health and CMV-seropositive. Sequenced sample: PBMCs. This receptor has the CDR3 CASSLRYRGKSSYNEQFF. In nucleotide form, the sequence is TGTGCCAGCAGTCTTCGCTACAGGGGTAAGTCCTCCTACAATGAGCAGTTCTTC.